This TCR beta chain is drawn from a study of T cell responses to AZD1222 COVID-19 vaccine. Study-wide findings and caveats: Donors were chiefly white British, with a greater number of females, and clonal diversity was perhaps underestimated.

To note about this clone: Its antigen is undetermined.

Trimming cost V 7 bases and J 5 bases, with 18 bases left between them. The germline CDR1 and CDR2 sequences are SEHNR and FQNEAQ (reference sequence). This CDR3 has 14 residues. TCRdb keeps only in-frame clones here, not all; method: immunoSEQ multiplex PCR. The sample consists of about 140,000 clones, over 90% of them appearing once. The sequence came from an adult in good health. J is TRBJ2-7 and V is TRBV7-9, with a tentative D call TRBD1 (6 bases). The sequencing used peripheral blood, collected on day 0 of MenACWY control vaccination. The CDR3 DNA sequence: TGTGCCAGCAACCCCCATCAGGGGATTAACGAGCAGTACTTC. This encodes CASNPHQGINEQYF.